This TCR beta chain was captured in a study of T cell responses to AZD1222 COVID-19 vaccine. Study observations and caveats: Samples come after the peak T cell response, not at day 14. Donors were largely white British and mainly female; clonal diversity was possibly underestimated. Dominant CD4 TCR responses targeted spike regions 160-218 and 743-854.

Pooled together were second doses at about 4 or about 12 weeks. For this clone: Its antigen is unknown.

The data were produced by immunoSEQ multiplex PCR, yet TCRdb's version contains in-frame clones alone and is incomplete. The sample records around 46,000 clones, 89% being singletons. V shed 7 bases and J 4 bases; nucleotides not matched to a gene: 12. CDR3 length equals 15 residues. CDR1 is MNHEY, CDR2 SMNVEV, per germline (reference sequence). The chain is built from TRBV27 and TRBJ2-7, with 8 bases that match TRBD1. This material consisted of peripheral blood, taken 28 days after the second AZD1222 dose. The sequence was collected from an adult who received the AZD1222 COVID-19 vaccine. The CDR3 is CASTKSDGQGYEQYF. The CDR3 bases are TGTGCCAGCACCAAAAGTGATGGACAGGGTTACGAGCAGTACTTC.